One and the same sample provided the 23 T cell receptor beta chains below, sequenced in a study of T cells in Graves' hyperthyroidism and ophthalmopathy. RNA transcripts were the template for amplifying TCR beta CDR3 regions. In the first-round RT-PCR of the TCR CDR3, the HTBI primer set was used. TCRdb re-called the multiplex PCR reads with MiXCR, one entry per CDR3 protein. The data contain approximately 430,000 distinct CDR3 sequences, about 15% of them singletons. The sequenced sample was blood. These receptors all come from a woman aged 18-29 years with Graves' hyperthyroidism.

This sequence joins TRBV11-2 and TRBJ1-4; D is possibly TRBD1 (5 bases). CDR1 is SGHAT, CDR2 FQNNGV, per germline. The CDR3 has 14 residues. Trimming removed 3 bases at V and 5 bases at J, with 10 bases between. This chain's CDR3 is CASSLGQGNEKLFF. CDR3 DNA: TGTGCCAGCAGCTTGGGTCAGGGCAATGAAAAACTGTTTTTT.

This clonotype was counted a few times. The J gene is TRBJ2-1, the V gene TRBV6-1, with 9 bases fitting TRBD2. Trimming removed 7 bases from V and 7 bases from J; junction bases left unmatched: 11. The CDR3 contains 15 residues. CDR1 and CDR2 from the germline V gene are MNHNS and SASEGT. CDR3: CASTSGLAIRNEQFF. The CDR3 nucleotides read TGTGCCAGCACCTCGGGACTAGCCATTAGAAATGAGCAGTTCTTC.

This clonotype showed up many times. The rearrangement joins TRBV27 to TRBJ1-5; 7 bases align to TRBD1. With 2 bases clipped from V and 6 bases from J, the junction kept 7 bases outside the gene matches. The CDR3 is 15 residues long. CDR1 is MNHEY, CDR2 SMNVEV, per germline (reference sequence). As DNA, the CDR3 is TGTGCCAGCAGTTTAAGGGCGGCAGGGGGTCAGCCCCAGCATTTT. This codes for CASSLRAAGGQPQHF.

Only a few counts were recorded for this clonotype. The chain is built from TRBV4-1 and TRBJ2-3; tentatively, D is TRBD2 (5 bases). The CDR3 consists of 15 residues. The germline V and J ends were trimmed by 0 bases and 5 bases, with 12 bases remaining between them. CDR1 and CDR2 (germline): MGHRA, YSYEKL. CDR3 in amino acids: CASSQDSSSLDTQYF. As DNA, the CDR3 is TGCGCCAGCAGCCAAGATTCTAGCAGTTTAGATACGCAGTATTTT.

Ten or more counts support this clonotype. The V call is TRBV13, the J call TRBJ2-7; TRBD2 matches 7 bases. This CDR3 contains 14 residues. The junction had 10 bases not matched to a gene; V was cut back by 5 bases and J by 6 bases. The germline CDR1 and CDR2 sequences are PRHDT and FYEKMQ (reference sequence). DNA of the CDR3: TGTGCCAGCAGCCTCCGGGAGGATGTACGCGAGCAGTACTTC. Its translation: CASSLREDVREQYF.

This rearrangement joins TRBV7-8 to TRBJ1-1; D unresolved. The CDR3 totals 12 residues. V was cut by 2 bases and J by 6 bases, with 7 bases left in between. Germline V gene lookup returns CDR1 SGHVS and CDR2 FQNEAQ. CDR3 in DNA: TGTGCCAGCAGCTTAAGACTATCTGAAGCTTTCTTT. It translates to CASSLRLSEAFF.

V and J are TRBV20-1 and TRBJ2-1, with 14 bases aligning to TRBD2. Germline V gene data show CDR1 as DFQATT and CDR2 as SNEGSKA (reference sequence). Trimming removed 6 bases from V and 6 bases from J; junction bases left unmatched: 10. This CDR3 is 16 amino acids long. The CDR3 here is CSASQGTSGSINEQFF. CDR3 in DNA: TGCAGTGCGTCTCAAGGGACTAGCGGGAGTATCAATGAGCAGTTCTTC.

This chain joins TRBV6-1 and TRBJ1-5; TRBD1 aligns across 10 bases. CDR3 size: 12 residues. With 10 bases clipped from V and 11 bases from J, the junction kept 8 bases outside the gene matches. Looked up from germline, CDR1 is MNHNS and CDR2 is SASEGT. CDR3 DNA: TGTGCCACCGGGACAGGGGAATCAGCCCAGCATTTT. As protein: CATGTGESAQHF.

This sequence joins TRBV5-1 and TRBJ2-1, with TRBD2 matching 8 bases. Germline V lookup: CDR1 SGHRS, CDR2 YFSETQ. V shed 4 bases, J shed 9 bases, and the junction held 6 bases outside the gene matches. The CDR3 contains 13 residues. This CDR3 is CASSPGGGIEQFF. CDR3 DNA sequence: TGCGCCAGCAGCCCGGGCGGGGGGATTGAGCAGTTCTTC.

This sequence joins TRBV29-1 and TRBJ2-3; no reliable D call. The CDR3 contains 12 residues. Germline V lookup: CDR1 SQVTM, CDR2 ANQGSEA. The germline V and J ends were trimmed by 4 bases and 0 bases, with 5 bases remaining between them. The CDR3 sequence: CSVGSSTDTQYF. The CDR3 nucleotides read TGCAGCGTTGGTTCTAGCACAGATACGCAGTATTTT.

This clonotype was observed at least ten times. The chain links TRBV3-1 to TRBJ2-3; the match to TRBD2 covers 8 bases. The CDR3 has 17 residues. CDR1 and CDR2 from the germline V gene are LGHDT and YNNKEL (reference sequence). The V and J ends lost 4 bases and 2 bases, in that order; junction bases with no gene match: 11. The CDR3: CASSRQTSGVSTDTQYF. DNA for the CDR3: TGTGCCAGCAGCCGGCAAACTAGCGGTGTCTCCACAGATACGCAGTATTTT.

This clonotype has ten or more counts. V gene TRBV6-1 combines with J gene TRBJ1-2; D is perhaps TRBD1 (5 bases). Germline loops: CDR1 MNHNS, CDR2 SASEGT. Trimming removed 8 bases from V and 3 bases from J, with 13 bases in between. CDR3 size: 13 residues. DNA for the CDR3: TGTGCCAGCCGCGGAAGGGGACACTATGGCTACACCTTC. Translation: CASRGRGHYGYTF.

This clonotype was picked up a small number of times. CDR3 loop: CASSVFEGLGGTQYF. In nucleotides, the CDR3 is TGTGCCAGCAGCGTATTTGAGGGTCTCGGCGGGACCCAGTACTTC. The V call is TRBV9, the J call TRBJ2-5; a possible D gene is TRBD2 (5 bases). The germline V gene encodes CDR1 SGDLS and CDR2 YYNGEE. CDR3 size: 15 residues. Trimming took off 1 base at V and 7 bases at J, with 17 bases between the two ends. Full variable domain (outside the CDR3, taken from reference TRBV9 and TRBJ2-5): DSGVTQTPKHLITATGQRVTLRCSPRSGDLSVYWYQQSLDQGLQFLIQYYNGEERAKGNILERFSAQQFPDLHSELNLSSLELGDSALYFCASSVFEGLGGTQYFGPGTRLLVL.

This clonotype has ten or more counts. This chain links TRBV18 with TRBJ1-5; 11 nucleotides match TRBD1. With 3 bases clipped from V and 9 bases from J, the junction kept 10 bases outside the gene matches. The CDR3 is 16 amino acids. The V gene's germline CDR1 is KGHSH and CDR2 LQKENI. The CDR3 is CASSPGLGQGVRPQHF. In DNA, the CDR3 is TGTGCCAGCTCACCCGGTCTGGGACAGGGGGTAAGGCCCCAGCATTTT.

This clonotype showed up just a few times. In DNA, the CDR3 is TGTGCCAGCAGATTTGATTACAGGGGAACAGATACGCAGTATTTT. Its protein product is CASRFDYRGTDTQYF. This chain joins TRBV13 and TRBJ2-3; 7 bases map to TRBD1. The CDR3 loop spans 15 amino acids. Germline V gene lookup returns CDR1 PRHDT and CDR2 FYEKMQ (reference sequence). V shed 6 bases and J 3 bases; nucleotides not matched to a gene: 9.

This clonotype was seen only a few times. The CDR3 nucleotides are TGTGCCAGTAGCACACAGGAGGCCTATGGCTACACCTTC. Translating it yields CASSTQEAYGYTF. The genes are TRBV19 and TRBJ1-2, with D tentatively TRBD1 (5 bases). The CDR3 has 13 residues. Germline V gene sequence: CDR1 LNHDA, CDR2 SQIVND (reference sequence). The V gene lost 6 bases and the J gene lost 4 bases, with 12 bases spanning the gap.

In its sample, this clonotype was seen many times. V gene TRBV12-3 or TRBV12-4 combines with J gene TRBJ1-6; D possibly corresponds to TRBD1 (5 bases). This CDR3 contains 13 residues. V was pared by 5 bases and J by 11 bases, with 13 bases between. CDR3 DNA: TGTGCCAGCAGTCCTGGGGCAGTCCCACCCCTCCACTTT. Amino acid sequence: CASSPGAVPPLHF.

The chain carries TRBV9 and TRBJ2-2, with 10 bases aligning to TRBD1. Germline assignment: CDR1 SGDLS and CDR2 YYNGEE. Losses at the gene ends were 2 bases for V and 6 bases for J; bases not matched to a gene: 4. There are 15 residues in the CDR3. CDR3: CASSVRDRGAGELFF. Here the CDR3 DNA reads TGTGCCAGCAGCGTCAGGGACAGGGGAGCCGGGGAGCTGTTTTTT.

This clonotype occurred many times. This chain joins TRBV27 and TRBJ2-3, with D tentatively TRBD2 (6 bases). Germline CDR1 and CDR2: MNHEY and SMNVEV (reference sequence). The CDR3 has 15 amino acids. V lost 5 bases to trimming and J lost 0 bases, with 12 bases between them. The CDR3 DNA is TGTGCCAGCAGTGCCGGGGGACCGAGCACAGATACGCAGTATTTT. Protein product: CASSAGGPSTDTQYF.

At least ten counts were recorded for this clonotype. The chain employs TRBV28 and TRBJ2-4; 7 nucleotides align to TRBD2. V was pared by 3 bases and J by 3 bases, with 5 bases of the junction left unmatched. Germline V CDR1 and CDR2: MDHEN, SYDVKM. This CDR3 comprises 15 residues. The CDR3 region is CASSFAGVDKNIQYF. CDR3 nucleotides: TGTGCCAGCAGTTTCGCGGGGGTTGACAAAAACATTCAGTACTTC.

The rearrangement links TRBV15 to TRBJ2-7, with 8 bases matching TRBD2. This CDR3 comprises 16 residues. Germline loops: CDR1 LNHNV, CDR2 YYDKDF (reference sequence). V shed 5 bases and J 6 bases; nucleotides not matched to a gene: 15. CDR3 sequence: CATSSGGGEGWVEQYF. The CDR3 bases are TGTGCCACCAGCTCCGGGGGGGGGGAAGGCTGGGTCGAGCAGTACTTC. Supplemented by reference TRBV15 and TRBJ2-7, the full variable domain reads DAMVIQNPRYQVTQFGKPVTLSCSQTLNHNVMYWYQQKSSQAPKLLFHYYDKDFNNEADTPDNFQSRRPNTSFCFLDIRSPGLGDTAMYLCATSSGGGEGWVEQYFGPGTRLTVT.

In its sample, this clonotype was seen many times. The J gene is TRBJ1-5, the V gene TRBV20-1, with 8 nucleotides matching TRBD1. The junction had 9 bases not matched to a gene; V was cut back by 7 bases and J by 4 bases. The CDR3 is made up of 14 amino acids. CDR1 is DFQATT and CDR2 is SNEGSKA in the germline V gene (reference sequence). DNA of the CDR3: TGCAGTGAACGCCTCGGACAGGGAAATCAGCCCCAGCATTTT. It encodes CSERLGQGNQPQHF.

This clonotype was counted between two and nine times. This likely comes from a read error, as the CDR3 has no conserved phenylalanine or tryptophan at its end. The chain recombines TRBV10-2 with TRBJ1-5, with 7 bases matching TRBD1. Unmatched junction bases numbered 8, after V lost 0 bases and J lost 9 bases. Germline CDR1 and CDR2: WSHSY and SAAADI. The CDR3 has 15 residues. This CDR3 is CASSESRQGRTPQHL. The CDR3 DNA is TGCGCCAGCAGTGAGTCCCGACAGGGTCGCACGCCCCAGCATCTT.